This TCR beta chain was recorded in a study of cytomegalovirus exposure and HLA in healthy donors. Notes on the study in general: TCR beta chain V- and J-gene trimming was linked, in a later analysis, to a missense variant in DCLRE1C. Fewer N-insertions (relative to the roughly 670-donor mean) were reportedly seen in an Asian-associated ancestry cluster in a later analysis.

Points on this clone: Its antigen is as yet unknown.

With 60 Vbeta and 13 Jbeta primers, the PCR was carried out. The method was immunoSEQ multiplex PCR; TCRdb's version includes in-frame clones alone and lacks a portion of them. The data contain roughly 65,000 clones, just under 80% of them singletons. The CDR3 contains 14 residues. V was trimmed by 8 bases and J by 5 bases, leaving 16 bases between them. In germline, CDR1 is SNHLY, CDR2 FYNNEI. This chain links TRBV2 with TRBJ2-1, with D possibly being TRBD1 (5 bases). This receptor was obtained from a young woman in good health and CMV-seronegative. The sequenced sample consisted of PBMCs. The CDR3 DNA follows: TGTGCCAGCGGTTCAGGGTATACGAACAATGAGCAGTTCTTC. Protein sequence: CASGSGYTNNEQFF.